This T cell receptor beta chain comes out of a study of CD8+CD57+ T cells in acquired aplastic anemia. Study overall: DNA per sorted CD4+ or CD8+ sample ranged roughly 0.19 to 27.4 ug, averaging roughly 3.2 ug. Notes on the study in general: A significant difference in CD8+ Simpson's diversity between patients and controls was not found. Patients and controls turned out to have some 30 CD8+ CDR3 sequences in common.

The TCR beta profiling, which covered VDJ combination and CDR3 sequence, was carried out using genomic DNA as the template. TCRdb processed the reads anew with MiXCR; each CDR3 protein has one entry. The sample has about 260,000 distinct CDR3 sequences; 65% to 90% are singletons. CD8+CD57+ cell expansion, shown by flow cytometry, had occurred in the patients selected for sequencing. The cohort consisted entirely of patients having severe acquired aplastic anemia. A note on this clonotype: The antigen is not known. One end of the junction varies from germline; a read error may be responsible.

Per the germline V gene, CDR1 is SGDLS and CDR2 is YYNGEE. This CDR3 is built from 14 residues. Material: sorted CD4+, CD8+, or CD8+CD57+ T cells (not recorded which) from PBMCs. This TCR derives from a human donor with aplastic anemia. The chain combines TRBV9 with TRBJ2-3; D is possibly TRBD1 or TRBD2 (5 bases each). The CDR3 loop reads CASSLGASGEATHF. In DNA, the CDR3 is TGTGCCAGCAGCTTAGGGGCAAGCGGCGAAGCTACGCATTTT.